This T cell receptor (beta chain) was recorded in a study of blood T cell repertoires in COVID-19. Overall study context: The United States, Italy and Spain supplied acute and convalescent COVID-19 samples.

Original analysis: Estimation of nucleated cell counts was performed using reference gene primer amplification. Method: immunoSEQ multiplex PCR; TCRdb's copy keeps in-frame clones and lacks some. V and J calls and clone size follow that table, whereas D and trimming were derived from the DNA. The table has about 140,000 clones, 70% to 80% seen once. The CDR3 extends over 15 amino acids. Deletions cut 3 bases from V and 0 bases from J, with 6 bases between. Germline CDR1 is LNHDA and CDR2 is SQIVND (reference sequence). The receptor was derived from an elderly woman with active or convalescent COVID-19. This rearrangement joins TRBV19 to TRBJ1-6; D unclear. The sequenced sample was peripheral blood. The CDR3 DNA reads TGTGCCAGTAGTATGACTAGCTCCTATAATTCACCCCTCCACTTT. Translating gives CASSMTSSYNSPLHF. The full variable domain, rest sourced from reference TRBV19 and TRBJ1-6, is DGGITQSPKYLFRKEGQNVTLSCEQNLNHDAMYWYRQDPGQGLRLIYYSQIVNDFQKGDIAEGYSVSREKKESFPLTVTSAQKNPTAFYLCASSMTSSYNSPLHFGNGTRLTVT.